These 14 T cell receptor beta chains were sequenced from one sample in a study of blood T cell repertoires in COVID-19. Sequencing was performed with immunoSEQ multiplex PCR; in TCRdb, only in-frame clones are kept and a portion is missing. The repertoire includes 250,000 to 350,000 clones, over 75% of them detected once, and 12% sits in the top ten. Sequencing was performed on peripheral blood. Every receptor here comes from a woman aged 55-70 years with acute or convalescent COVID-19.

The chain joins TRBV5-1 to TRBJ2-5; TRBD2 matches at 9 bases. Germline V lookup: CDR1 SGHRS, CDR2 YFSETQ. The CDR3 loop spans 14 amino acids. J gave up 3 bases and V 2 bases, and 2 bases lay outside the gene matches. CDR3 bases: TGCGCCAGCAGCTTTAGCGGGGGCGAAGAGACCCAGTACTTC. Amino acids: CASSFSGGEETQYF.

Written as DNA, the CDR3 is TGTGCCAGCTCCCTCCGTTCCGCCTATAGCGGGCCTGCGAACACCGGGGAGCTGTTTTTT. This codes for CASSLRSAYSGPANTGELFF. The chain carries TRBV18 and TRBJ2-2; 7 bases are a match to TRBD2. The length of the CDR3 is 20 residues. With V trimmed by 6 bases and J by 0 bases, 19 bases remained unmatched. The germline V gene encodes CDR1 KGHSH and CDR2 LQKENI.

The chain recombines TRBV25-1 with TRBJ1-3; D is unclear. The V end lost 5 bases, the J end lost 0 bases, and 8 bases lay between the germline ends. Germline loops: CDR1 MGHDK, CDR2 SYGVNS. The CDR3 is made up of 14 amino acids. Here the CDR3 DNA reads TGTGCCAGCAGTCCCCCCTACTCTGGAAACACCATATATTTT. Translating it yields CASSPPYSGNTIYF.

The chain couples TRBV7-9 to TRBJ2-1; 10 bases are shared with TRBD1. CDR1 is SEHNR, CDR2 FQNEAQ, per germline (reference sequence). J gave up 6 bases and V 5 bases, and 10 bases lay outside the gene matches. The CDR3 consists of 16 residues. CDR3 DNA: TGTGCCAGCAGCCCCTGGGACAGGGGTAACGGCAATGAGCAGTTCTTC. Translation gives CASSPWDRGNGNEQFF.

The CDR3 DNA is TGTGCCAGCAGCCGTACAGGGGCGTACGAGCAGTACTTC. This encodes CASSRTGAYEQYF. The chain carries TRBV6-2 or TRBV6-3 and TRBJ2-7, with 7 bases lining up with TRBD1. Per the germline V gene, CDR1 is MNHEY and CDR2 is SVGEGT. The junction had 6 bases not matched to a gene; V was cut back by 6 bases and J by 4 bases. This CDR3 has 13 amino acids.

The J gene is TRBJ1-5, the V gene TRBV7-9, with D possibly matching TRBD1 (5 bases). CDR3 length equals 16 residues. Trimming cost V 5 bases and J 0 bases, with 14 bases left between them. The germline CDR1 and CDR2 sequences are SEHNR and FQNEAQ (reference sequence). CDR3 bases: TGTGCCAGCAGCCCCGGCGGGGGAGTTAGCAATCAGCCCCAGCATTTT. Protein sequence: CASSPGGGVSNQPQHF.

The V call is TRBV6-2 or TRBV6-3, the J call TRBJ2-7; D gene unclear. Germline V CDR1 and CDR2: MNHEY, SVGEGT. V lost 2 bases, J lost 6 bases, and 8 bases lay in between. This CDR3 has 12 amino acids. CDR3 DNA sequence: TGTGCCAGCAGTTACCCCCCGAGCGAGCAGTACTTC. Protein: CASSYPPSEQYF.

V usage is TRBV4-1 and J usage is TRBJ1-5, with a possible D match to TRBD1 (6 bases). CDR3 length equals 15 residues. Per germline, CDR1 MGHRA and CDR2 YSYEKL. Trimming shortened V by 1 base and J by 6 bases, and 13 bases separated the two germline ends. The CDR3 reads CASSQGGGGGQPQHF. In DNA form, the CDR3 reads TGCGCCAGCAGCCAAGGAGGGGGAGGGGGTCAGCCCCAGCATTTT.

V and J are TRBV9 and TRBJ1-1, with D perhaps matching TRBD1 (5 bases). Trimming took 1 base from V and 4 from J, leaving 11 bases between them. This CDR3 has 14 residues. Germline CDR1 is SGDLS and CDR2 is YYNGEE. DNA for the CDR3: TGTGCCAGCAGCGTAACAGGCGGCGGCACTGAAGCTTTCTTT. Translation: CASSVTGGGTEAFF.

The rearrangement joins TRBV28 to TRBJ1-2; 9 bases are shared with TRBD1. Germline loops: CDR1 MDHEN, CDR2 SYDVKM. The trim removed 2 bases at V and 3 bases at J, leaving 4 bases unmatched. This CDR3 has 15 amino acids. The CDR3 DNA follows: TGTGCCAGCAGTTTAGGGACAGGGCCAGACTATGGCTACACCTTC. Amino acids: CASSLGTGPDYGYTF.

V is TRBV29-1 and J is TRBJ1-6, with D perhaps TRBD1 (5 bases). Trimming left V 7 bases short and J 7 bases short, with 8 bases between. CDR1 SQVTM and CDR2 ANQGSEA come from the germline V gene. The CDR3 loop spans 11 amino acids. In DNA form, the CDR3 reads TGCAGCGAGAAGGGGAATTCACCCCTCCACTTT. Residues: CSEKGNSPLHF. Full variable domain (missing parts from reference TRBV29-1 and TRBJ1-6): SAVISQKPSRDICQRGTSLTIQCQVDSQVTMMFWYRQQPGQSLTLIATANQGSEATYESGFVIDKFPISRPNLTFSTLTVSNMSPEDSSIYLCSEKGNSPLHFGNGTRLTVT.

The chain has TRBV6-5 and TRBJ2-7, with 9 bases fitting TRBD2. CDR1 MNHEY and CDR2 SVGAGI come from the germline V gene. CDR3 size: 14 residues. V trimming: 2 bases; J trimming: 2 bases; junction bases outside the gene matches: 1. This CDR3 is CASSYTSGPYEQYF. In nucleotides, the CDR3 is TGTGCCAGCAGTTACACTAGCGGGCCCTACGAGCAGTACTTC.

About this clone itself: This CDR3 is also generated by other DNA sequences in the sample. J is TRBJ2-1 and V is TRBV2, with unresolved D. The V gene lost 3 bases and the J gene lost 8 bases, with 5 bases spanning the gap. Germline-derived CDR1 and CDR2 are SNHLY and FYNNEI. The CDR3 runs 11 residues. This CDR3 reads CASSDTDEQFF. The DNA for the CDR3 is TGTGCCAGCAGTGATACTGATGAGCAGTTCTTC.

CDR3 protein: CASSLEVNHEQFF. The DNA for the CDR3 is TGTGCCAGTAGTCTCGAGGTTAACCATGAGCAGTTCTTC. The V call is TRBV19, the J call TRBJ2-1, with D unclear. The germline V and J ends were trimmed by 5 bases and 8 bases, with 13 bases remaining between them. Germline loops: CDR1 LNHDA, CDR2 SQIVND (reference sequence). This CDR3 region has 13 residues.